This T cell receptor (beta chain) came from a study of blood T cell repertoires in COVID-19. At the level of the study: Specimens from acute and convalescent COVID-19 originated in the United States, Italy and Spain.

Data came from immunoSEQ multiplex PCR; TCRdb stores just in-frame clones and leaves some out. The sample carries around 94,000 clones, roughly 87% recorded once. V lost 5 bases and J lost 4, with 18 bases in between. CDR1 is SGHDT, CDR2 YYEEEE, per germline. The CDR3 is 15 amino acids. This receptor was obtained from a woman in her fifties or sixties with COVID-19, enrolled during active disease. Sample: peripheral blood. This chain links TRBV5-6 with TRBJ1-1; possible D gene TRBD1, 6 bases. The CDR3 loop reads CASRQLLTGSTEAFF. In DNA, the CDR3 is TGTGCCAGCAGACAGCTCCTGACAGGCTCCACTGAAGCTTTCTTT. Complete variable domain (other parts from reference TRBV5-6 and TRBJ1-1): DAGVTQSPTHLIKTRGQQVTLRCSPKSGHDTVSWYQQALGQGPQFIFQYYEEEERQRGNFPDRFSGHQFPNYSSELNVNALLLGDSALYLCASRQLLTGSTEAFFGQGTRLTVV.